Described below is a single T cell receptor (beta chain) sequence and its context. What it binds is unknown. Assay used: immunoSEQ multiplex PCR; TCRdb lists only in-frame clones, some missing. The table includes 70,000 to 90,000 clones, roughly 78% detected once. The record originates from a study of radiotherapy plus CTLA-4 blockade in lung cancer. As for the study in general: Overall, 18% of patients showed an objective response, while about 31% attained disease control. Findings of the study overall: Reports state that early shifts in blood T cell clones, with interferon-beta, best predicted response. Radiotherapy was combined with ipilimumab, and tumor-derived TCR clones then expanded in blood.

Lung cancer patients with chemo-refractory metastatic non-small-cell disease were given focal radiation plus CTLA-4 blockade with ipilimumab. Trimming took 5 bases from V and 2 from J, leaving 16 bases between them. Looked up from germline, CDR1 is SGHVS and CDR2 is FNYEAQ. This CDR3 has 15 residues. The gene calls are TRBV7-6 and TRBJ2-7, with D maybe TRBD1 (5 bases). This material consisted of peripheral blood, taken from a patient treated with radiotherapy plus ipilimumab. This TCR came from a human donor with non-small cell lung cancer who had a complete response to radiotherapy plus ipilimumab. CDR3 nucleotide sequence: TGTGCCAGCAGCCAGACTCGACAAGGGGCCTACGAGCAGTACTTC. It encodes CASSQTRQGAYEQYF.